Listed below are T cell receptor beta chains from one sample, sequenced in a study of T cells after posttransplantation cyclophosphamide. Using immunoSEQ multiplex PCR, the repertoire was profiled, and TCRdb retains in-frame clones only, with some absent. The table lists 19,000 or so clones, 80% to 90% of them singletons. Sequenced here: PBMCs, sampled about 13 months after allogeneic stem cell transplant with calcineurin inhibitor and methotrexate. These TCRs come from a female patient aged 30-39 years who received an allogeneic stem cell transplant from an unrelated donor, was CMV-positive, and had acute and chronic GVHD. The graft donor may have contributed some T cells. CDR3s include the opening cysteine and the closing phenylalanine or tryptophan. The D gene is left open where the match is weak. Size values are once, few and many counts, or a class for expanded clones, and some rows have none.

TRBV27	TRBJ1-2	.	.	CASSPGMAYYGYTF	TGTGCCAGCAGTCCGGGGATGGCATACTATGGCTACACCTTC
TRBV7-3	TRBJ1-1	.	few	CASSIDRNTEAFF	TGTGCCAGCAGTATTGACAGAAACACTGAAGCTTTCTTT
TRBV30	TRBJ1-4	.	.	CAWSYSTNEKLFF	TGTGCCTGGAGTTACTCAACTAATGAAAAACTGTTTTTT
TRBV29-1	TRBJ1-5	TRBD1	.	CSATGQGGPSNQPQHF	TGCAGCGCCACAGGACAGGGAGGACCTAGCAATCAGCCCCAGCATTTT
TRBV10-3	TRBJ2-3	.	.	CAISAGAHTDTQYF	TGTGCCATCAGCGCGGGGGCCCACACAGATACGCAGTATTTT
TRBV7-2	TRBJ2-1	.	.	CASSQGRWSYNEQFF	TGTGCCAGCAGCCAAGGGAGGTGGTCCTACAATGAGCAGTTCTTC
TRBV28	TRBJ1-1	.	once	CASMEGATVTEAFF	TGTGCCAGCATGGAAGGGGCTACGGTCACTGAAGCTTTCTTT
TRBV11-3	TRBJ2-5	TRBD2	.	CASSLSGGRGEQYF	TGTGCCAGCAGCTTATCGGGAGGGAGGGGAGAGCAGTACTTC
TRBV5-8	TRBJ2-2	.	once	CASSLVEPGELFF	TGTGCCAGCAGCTTGGTAGAGCCCGGGGAGCTGTTTTTT
TRBV18	TRBJ1-2	.	.	CASSPDTANYGYTF	TGTGCCAGCTCACCGGACACAGCTAACTATGGCTACACCTTC
TRBV28	TRBJ2-5	TRBD2	.	CASSSLAGDETQYF	TGTGCCAGCAGTTCGTTAGCGGGAGATGAGACCCAGTACTTC
TRBV18	TRBJ1-5	.	.	CASSTAEGGQPQHF	TGTGCCAGCTCAACCGCTGAGGGAGGGCAGCCCCAGCATTTT
TRBV9	TRBJ1-1	.	.	CASSVGQNMNTEAFF	TGTGCCAGCAGCGTAGGGCAGAACATGAACACTGAAGCTTTCTTT
TRBV10-1	TRBJ1-2	.	.	CASPPPSFDRSHWNYGYTF	TGCGCCAGCCCTCCCCCGAGCTTCGACAGGTCCCATTGGAATTATGGCTACACCTTC
TRBV5-1	TRBJ2-2	TRBD2	.	CASSPSLAGAGELFF	TGCGCCAGCAGCCCCTCGCTAGCGGGAGCCGGGGAGCTGTTTTTT
TRBV6-1	TRBJ1-4	.	.	CASSEGSAGEKLFF	TGTGCCAGCAGTGAAGGTTCCGCGGGAGAAAAACTGTTTTTT
TRBV10-2	TRBJ2-5	TRBD2	.	CASSEFTWDRGGQYF	TGCGCCAGCAGTGAGTTCACCTGGGATCGGGGGGGCCAGTACTTC
TRBV19	TRBJ2-1	.	.	CASSIWLGAGNEQFF	TGTGCCAGTAGTATATGGTTGGGGGCAGGGAATGAGCAGTTCTTC